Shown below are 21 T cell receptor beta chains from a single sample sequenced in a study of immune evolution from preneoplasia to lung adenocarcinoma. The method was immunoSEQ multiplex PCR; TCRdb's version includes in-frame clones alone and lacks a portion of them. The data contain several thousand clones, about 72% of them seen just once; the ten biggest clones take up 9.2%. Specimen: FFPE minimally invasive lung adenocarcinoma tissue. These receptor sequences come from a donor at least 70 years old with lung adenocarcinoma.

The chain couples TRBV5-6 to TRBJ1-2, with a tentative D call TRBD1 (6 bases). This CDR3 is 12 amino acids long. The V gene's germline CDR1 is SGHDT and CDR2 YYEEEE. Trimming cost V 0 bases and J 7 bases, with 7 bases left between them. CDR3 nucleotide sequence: TGTGCCAGCAGCTTGGACAGGGCTGGCTACACCTTC. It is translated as CASSLDRAGYTF.

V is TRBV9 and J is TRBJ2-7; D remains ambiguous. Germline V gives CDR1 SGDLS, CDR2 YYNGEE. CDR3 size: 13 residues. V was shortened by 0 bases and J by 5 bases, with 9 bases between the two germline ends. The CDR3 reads CASSVGAGHEQYF. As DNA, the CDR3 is TGTGCCAGCAGCGTAGGGGCAGGCCACGAGCAGTACTTC.

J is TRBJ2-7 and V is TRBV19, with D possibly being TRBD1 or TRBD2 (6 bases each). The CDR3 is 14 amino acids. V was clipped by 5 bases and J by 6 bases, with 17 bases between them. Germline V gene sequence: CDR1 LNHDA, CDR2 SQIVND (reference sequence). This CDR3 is CASSESRGPREQYF. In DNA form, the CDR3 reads TGTGCCAGTAGTGAATCCCGGGGGCCTCGCGAGCAGTACTTC.

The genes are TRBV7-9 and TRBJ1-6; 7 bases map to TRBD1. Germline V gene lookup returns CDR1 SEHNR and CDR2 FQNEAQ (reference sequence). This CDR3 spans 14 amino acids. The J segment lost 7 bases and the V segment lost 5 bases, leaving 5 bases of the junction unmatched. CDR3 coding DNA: TGTGCCAGCAGCCGGACAGGCCGAAATTCACCCCTCCACTTT. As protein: CASSRTGRNSPLHF.

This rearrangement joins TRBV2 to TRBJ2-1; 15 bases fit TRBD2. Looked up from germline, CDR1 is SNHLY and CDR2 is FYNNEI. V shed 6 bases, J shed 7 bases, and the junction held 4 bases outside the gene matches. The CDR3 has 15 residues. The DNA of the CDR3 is TGTGCCAGCAGAGCCGGGACTAGCGGGAGGAATGAGCAGTTCTTC. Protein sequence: CASRAGTSGRNEQFF.

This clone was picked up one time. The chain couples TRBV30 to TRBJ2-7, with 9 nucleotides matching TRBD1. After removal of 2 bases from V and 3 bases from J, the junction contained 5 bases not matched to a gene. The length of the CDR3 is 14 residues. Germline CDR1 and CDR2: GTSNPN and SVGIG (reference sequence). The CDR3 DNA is TGTGCCTGGAGTACAGGGGGCTCTATCTACGAGCAGTACTTC. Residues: CAWSTGGSIYEQYF.

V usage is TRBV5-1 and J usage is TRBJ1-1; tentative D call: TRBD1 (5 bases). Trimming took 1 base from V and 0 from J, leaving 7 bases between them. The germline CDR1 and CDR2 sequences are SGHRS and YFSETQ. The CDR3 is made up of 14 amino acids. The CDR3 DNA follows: TGCGCCAGCAGCTTGCAGGGCGTGAACACTGAAGCTTTCTTT. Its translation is CASSLQGVNTEAFF.

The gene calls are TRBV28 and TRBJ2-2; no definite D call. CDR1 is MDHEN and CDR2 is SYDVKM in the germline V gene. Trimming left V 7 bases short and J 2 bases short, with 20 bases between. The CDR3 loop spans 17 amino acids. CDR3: CASTSAAVGINTGELFF. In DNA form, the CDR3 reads TGTGCCAGCACTTCCGCTGCAGTAGGTATTAACACCGGGGAGCTGTTTTTT.

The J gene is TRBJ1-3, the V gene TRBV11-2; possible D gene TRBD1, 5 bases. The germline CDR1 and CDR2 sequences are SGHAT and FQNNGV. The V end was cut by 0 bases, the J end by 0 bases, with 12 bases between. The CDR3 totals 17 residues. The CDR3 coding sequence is TGTGCCAGCAGCTTAGATCGGCGGGGACTCTCTGGAAACACCATATATTTT. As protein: CASSLDRRGLSGNTIYF.

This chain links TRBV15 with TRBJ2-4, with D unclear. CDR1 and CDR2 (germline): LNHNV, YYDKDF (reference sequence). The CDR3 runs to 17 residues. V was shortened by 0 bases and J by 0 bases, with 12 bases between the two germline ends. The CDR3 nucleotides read TGTGCCACCAGCAGAGATCTTATCGGAGCAGCCAAAAACATTCAGTACTTC. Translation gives CATSRDLIGAAKNIQYF. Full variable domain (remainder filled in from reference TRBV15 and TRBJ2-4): DAMVIQNPRYQVTQFGKPVTLSCSQTLNHNVMYWYQQKSSQAPKLLFHYYDKDFNNEADTPDNFQSRRPNTSFCFLDIRSPGLGDTAMYLCATSRDLIGAAKNIQYFGAGTRLSVL.

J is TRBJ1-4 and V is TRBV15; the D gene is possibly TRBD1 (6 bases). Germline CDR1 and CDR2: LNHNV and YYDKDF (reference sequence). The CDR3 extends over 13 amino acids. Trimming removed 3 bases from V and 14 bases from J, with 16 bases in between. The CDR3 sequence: CATSRDRQGRLFF. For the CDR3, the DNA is TGTGCCACCAGCAGGGACCGCCAGGGGAGGCTGTTTTTT.

CDR3 residues: CASSVDPSEKLFF. The CDR3 nucleotides are TGTGCCAGCAGCGTAGATCCGTCTGAAAAACTGTTTTTT. The gene calls are TRBV9 and TRBJ1-4; D not resolved. Germline V CDR1 and CDR2: SGDLS, YYNGEE. The CDR3 length is 13 residues. V was trimmed by 0 bases and J by 7 bases, leaving 7 bases between them.

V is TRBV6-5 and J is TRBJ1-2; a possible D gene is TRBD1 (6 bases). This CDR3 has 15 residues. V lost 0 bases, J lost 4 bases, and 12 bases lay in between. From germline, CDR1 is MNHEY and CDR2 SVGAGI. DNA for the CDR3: TGTGCCAGCAGTTACTCATTGGACAGAACCTATGGCTACACCTTC. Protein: CASSYSLDRTYGYTF.

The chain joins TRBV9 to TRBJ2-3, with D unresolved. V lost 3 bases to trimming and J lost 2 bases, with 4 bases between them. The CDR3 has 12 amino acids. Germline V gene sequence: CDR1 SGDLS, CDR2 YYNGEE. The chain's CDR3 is CASSADTDTQYF. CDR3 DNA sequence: TGTGCCAGCAGCGCAGACACAGATACGCAGTATTTT.

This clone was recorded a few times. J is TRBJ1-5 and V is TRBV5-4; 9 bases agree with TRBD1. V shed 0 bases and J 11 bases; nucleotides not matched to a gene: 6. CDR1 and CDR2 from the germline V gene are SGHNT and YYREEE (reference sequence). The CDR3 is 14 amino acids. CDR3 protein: CASSLDRGQETQHF. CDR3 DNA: TGTGCCAGCAGCTTGGACAGGGGGCAGGAGACCCAGCATTTT.

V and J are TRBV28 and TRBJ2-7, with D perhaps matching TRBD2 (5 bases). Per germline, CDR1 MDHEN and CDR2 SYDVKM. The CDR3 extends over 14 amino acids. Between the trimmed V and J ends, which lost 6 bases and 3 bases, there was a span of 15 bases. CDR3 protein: CASRPGGSIYEQYF. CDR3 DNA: TGTGCCAGCAGGCCCGGAGGCTCGATCTACGAGCAGTACTTC.

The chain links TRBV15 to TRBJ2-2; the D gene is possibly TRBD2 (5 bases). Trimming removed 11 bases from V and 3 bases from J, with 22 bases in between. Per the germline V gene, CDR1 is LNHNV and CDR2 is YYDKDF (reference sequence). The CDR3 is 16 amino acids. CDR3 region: CASTRDTGLYTGELFF. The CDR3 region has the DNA TGTGCCTCAACGCGAGACACCGGACTTTACACCGGGGAGCTGTTTTTT.

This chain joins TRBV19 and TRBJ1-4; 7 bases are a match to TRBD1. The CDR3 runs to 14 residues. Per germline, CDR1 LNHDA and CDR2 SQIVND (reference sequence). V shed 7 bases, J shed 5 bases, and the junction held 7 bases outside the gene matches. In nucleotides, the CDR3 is TGTGCCAGTACCAACAGGGGAGGGAATGAAAAACTGTTTTTT. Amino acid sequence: CASTNRGGNEKLFF.

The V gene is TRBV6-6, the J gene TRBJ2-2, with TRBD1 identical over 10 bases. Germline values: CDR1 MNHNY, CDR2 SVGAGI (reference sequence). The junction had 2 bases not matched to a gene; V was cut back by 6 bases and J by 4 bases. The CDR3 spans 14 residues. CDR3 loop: CASSGQGVTGELFF. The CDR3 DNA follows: TGTGCCAGCAGCGGACAGGGGGTCACCGGGGAGCTGTTTTTT.

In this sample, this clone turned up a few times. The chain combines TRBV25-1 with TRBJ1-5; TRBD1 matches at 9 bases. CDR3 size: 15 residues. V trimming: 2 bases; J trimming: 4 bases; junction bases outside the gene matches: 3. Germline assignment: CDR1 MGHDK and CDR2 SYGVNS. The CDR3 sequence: CASSEPGTGNQPQHF. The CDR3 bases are TGTGCCAGCAGTGAACCCGGGACAGGGAATCAGCCCCAGCATTTT.

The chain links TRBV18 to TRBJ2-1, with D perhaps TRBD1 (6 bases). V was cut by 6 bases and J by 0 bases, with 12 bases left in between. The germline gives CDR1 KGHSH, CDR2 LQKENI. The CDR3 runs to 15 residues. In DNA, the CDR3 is TGTGCCAGCTCTGCCGGACAGAGCTCCTACAATGAGCAGTTCTTC. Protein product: CASSAGQSSYNEQFF.